What follows are 19 T cell receptor beta chains derived from one specimen sequenced in a study of blood T cell repertoires in COVID-19. Here immunoSEQ multiplex PCR was the method, and the copy in TCRdb shows in-frame clones only, minus some. The table includes 220,000 or so clones, around 81% detected once. Sequencing used peripheral blood. Receptors originate from a woman in her sixties or seventies with acute or convalescent COVID-19.

Points on this clone: Other nucleotide sequences in the sample specify the same CDR3. The rearrangement uses TRBV18 and TRBJ2-5, with D possibly matching TRBD1 (6 bases). V was trimmed by 0 bases and J by 5 bases, leaving 10 bases between them. From germline, CDR1 is KGHSH and CDR2 LQKENI. This CDR3 region has 14 residues. This chain's CDR3 is CASSPPSGVETQYF. Here the CDR3 DNA reads TGTGCCAGCTCACCACCGTCAGGGGTGGAGACCCAGTACTTC.

In regard to this clone: Other DNA sequences within the sample encode an identical CDR3. This sequence joins TRBV29-1 and TRBJ2-7; 7 bases line up with TRBD2. J lost 3 bases, V lost 6 bases, and 5 bases had no gene match. The CDR3 is 12 amino acids. Per germline, CDR1 SQVTM and CDR2 ANQGSEA. CDR3: CSVGGRSYEQYF. CDR3 nucleotides: TGCAGCGTCGGCGGGAGAAGCTACGAGCAGTACTTC.

The V gene is TRBV29-1, the J gene TRBJ2-7, with 8 nucleotides matching TRBD2. V was pared by 4 bases and J by 3 bases, with 8 bases of the junction left unmatched. The germline CDR1 and CDR2 sequences are SQVTM and ANQGSEA. This CDR3 contains 14 residues. The CDR3 loop is CSVVPSGLIYEQYF. In DNA, the CDR3 is TGCAGCGTTGTTCCTAGCGGGTTAATCTACGAGCAGTACTTC.

The chain employs TRBV7-2 and TRBJ2-2; 13 bases are a match to TRBD2. Looked up from germline, CDR1 is SGHTA and CDR2 is FQGNSA. V was clipped by 5 bases and J by 7 bases; unmatched bases: 7. The CDR3 sequence is 16 residues long. The CDR3 nucleotides are TGTGCCAGCAGCCACCGACTAGCGGGAGGCCTCGGGGAGCTGTTTTTT. Translation: CASSHRLAGGLGELFF.

The chain joins TRBV2 to TRBJ1-5; 8 bases line up with TRBD1. The germline CDR1 and CDR2 sequences are SNHLY and FYNNEI. The CDR3 has 14 residues. With V trimmed by 2 bases and J by 4 bases, 1 base remained unmatched. CDR3 DNA sequence: TGTGCCAGCAGTGAACAGGGGGCGAATCAGCCCCAGCATTTT. It codes for CASSEQGANQPQHF. The variable domain in full, completed from reference TRBV2 and TRBJ1-5, reads EPEVTQTPSHQVTQMGQEVILRCVPISNHLYFYWYRQILGQKVEFLVSFYNNEISEKSEIFDDQFSVERPDGSNFTLKIRSTKLEDSAMYFCASSEQGANQPQHFGDGTRLSIL.

The chain couples TRBV9 to TRBJ1-5, with TRBD1 identical over 10 bases. This CDR3 region has 16 residues. V was pared by 4 bases and J by 0 bases, with 4 bases of the junction left unmatched. Looked up from germline, CDR1 is SGDLS and CDR2 is YYNGEE. The CDR3: CASSPGQGVSNQPQHF. The CDR3 nucleotides read TGTGCCAGCAGCCCAGGACAGGGGGTTAGCAATCAGCCCCAGCATTTT.

The V and J genes are TRBV2 and TRBJ2-2; D is ambiguous. This CDR3 has 13 residues. In germline, CDR1 is SNHLY, CDR2 FYNNEI. Between the trimmed V and J ends, which lost 4 bases and 1 base, there was a span of 4 bases. CDR3 DNA sequence: TGTGCCAGCAGTGCTTGGAACACCGGGGAGCTGTTTTTT. This encodes CASSAWNTGELFF.

There are a few counts of this clone. The chain employs TRBV4-1 and TRBJ1-4; D is undetermined. The CDR3 covers 20 residues. The V gene lost 3 bases and the J gene lost 4 bases, with 27 bases spanning the gap. Germline lookup yields CDR1 MGHRA and CDR2 YSYEKL. CDR3 sequence: CASSHHAYTTEPTFNEKLFF. CDR3 sequence (DNA): TGCGCCAGCAGCCACCACGCCTATACGACGGAGCCCACCTTTAATGAAAAACTGTTTTTT.

The chain links TRBV15 to TRBJ1-4, with 7 bases aligning to TRBD1. V dropped 5 bases and J dropped 4; count of bases not matched to a gene: 7. The CDR3 loop spans 15 amino acids. CDR1 and CDR2 from the germline V gene are LNHNV and YYDKDF (reference sequence). The chain's CDR3 is CATSPTGVDNEKLFF. CDR3 coding DNA: TGTGCCACCAGCCCAACAGGGGTTGATAATGAAAAACTGTTTTTT.

The rearrangement joins TRBV11-2 to TRBJ1-1, with D possibly matching TRBD1 (6 bases). V dropped 4 bases and J dropped 6 bases, with 15 bases sitting between them. The length of the CDR3 is 14 residues. Germline V CDR1 and CDR2: SGHAT, FQNNGV. In DNA form, the CDR3 reads TGTGCCAGCAGCTCCGAGGGGGAGAGCGCTGAAGCTTTCTTT. Protein: CASSSEGESAEAFF.

The chain employs TRBV5-4 and TRBJ2-1; 10 nucleotides align to TRBD2. Germline loops: CDR1 SGHNT, CDR2 YYREEE (reference sequence). V was pared by 3 bases and J by 2 bases, with 5 bases of the junction left unmatched. The CDR3 runs to 16 residues. The CDR3 coding sequence is TGTGCCAGCAGCTCACCTAGCGGGAGCGCCTACAATGAGCAGTTCTTC. This encodes CASSSPSGSAYNEQFF.

The rearrangement links TRBV7-3 to TRBJ2-1, with D perhaps matching TRBD2 (5 bases). Germline CDR1 SGHTA, CDR2 FQGTGA. The CDR3 length is 15 residues. The V and J ends lost 4 bases and 4 bases respectively, with 14 bases between them. The CDR3: CASSYTVGEYNEQFF. CDR3 bases: TGTGCCAGCAGCTACACAGTGGGAGAATACAATGAGCAGTTCTTC.

This clone appeared a single time. This chain connects TRBV18 to TRBJ2-7, with D maybe TRBD1 (5 bases). Per germline, CDR1 KGHSH and CDR2 LQKENI. This CDR3 has 13 residues. The V and J ends lost 1 base and 6 bases respectively, with 10 bases between them. CDR3 nucleotides: TGTGCCAGCTCACCACTGAGACAGTCCGAGCAGTACTTC. Residues: CASSPLRQSEQYF.

A few counts support this clone. CDR3 sequence: CASSLDSREQFF. As DNA, the CDR3 is TGTGCCAGCAGTTTGGACAGCCGGGAGCAGTTCTTC. This rearrangement joins TRBV12-3 or TRBV12-4 to TRBJ2-1; D is possibly TRBD1 (6 bases). This CDR3 contains 12 residues. The germline V and J ends were trimmed by 3 bases and 10 bases, with 10 bases remaining between them.

The CDR3 sequence: CASSPGTYGNIQYF. The CDR3 nucleotides read TGTGCCAGCAGTCCCGGGACATATGGAAACATTCAGTACTTC. The chain combines TRBV2 with TRBJ2-4, with D tentatively TRBD1 (6 bases). Germline V lookup: CDR1 SNHLY, CDR2 FYNNEI. This CDR3 has 14 residues. V was trimmed by 5 bases and J by 6 bases, leaving 14 bases between them.

The chain couples TRBV18 to TRBJ1-3; 7 nucleotides line up with TRBD1. There are 16 residues in the CDR3. J lost 0 bases, V lost 5 bases, and 7 bases had no gene match. Germline assignment: CDR1 KGHSH and CDR2 LQKENI. Here the CDR3 reads CASSRDSPFSGNTIYF. The CDR3 DNA reads TGTGCCAGCTCAAGGGACAGTCCCTTCTCTGGAAACACCATATATTTT.

The chain joins TRBV11-2 to TRBJ2-1, with 8 nucleotides matching TRBD2. The V and J ends lost 4 bases and 1 base, in that order; junction bases with no gene match: 6. CDR1 is SGHAT and CDR2 is FQNNGV in the germline V gene. The CDR3 is 16 residues long. CDR3 loop: CASSSFGGVSYNEQFF. Here the CDR3 DNA reads TGTGCCAGCAGCTCGTTCGGGGGGGTGTCCTACAATGAGCAGTTCTTC.

This clone has a handful of counts. At the DNA level, this CDR3 is encoded by other sequences in the same sample as well. The rearrangement links TRBV5-1 to TRBJ1-5; TRBD1 matches at 7 bases. Germline loops: CDR1 SGHRS, CDR2 YFSETQ. Trimming removed 0 bases from V and 7 bases from J; junction bases left unmatched: 4. This CDR3 region has 14 residues. The DNA for the CDR3 is TGCGCCAGCAGCTTGGAAGGGGGCGACCAGCCCCAGCATTTT. Amino acid sequence: CASSLEGGDQPQHF.

This rearrangement joins TRBV28 to TRBJ2-1; D gene ambiguous. Germline CDR1 is MDHEN and CDR2 is SYDVKM. The CDR3 sequence is 12 residues long. V lost 2 bases, J lost 8 bases, and 7 bases lay in between. The CDR3 here is CASSLASDEQFF. The CDR3 DNA is TGTGCCAGCAGTTTAGCCAGTGATGAGCAGTTCTTC.